The rows below give T cell receptor beta chains drawn from one sample of a study of regulatory T cells in long-lasting Graves disease. TCRdb processed the multiplex PCR reads anew with MiXCR; each CDR3 protein has one entry. In the table there are roughly 520,000 distinct CDR3 sequences, 9.5% to 15% of which are singletons. These data were also filed under a second study, of T cells in Graves' hyperthyroidism and ophthalmopathy.

The sequences come from peripheral blood mononuclear cells (PBMCs), collected at new diagnosis, from a patient treated with antithyroid drugs. The receptor source for this set is a woman younger than 45 with Graves disease. Each CDR3 is given with its conserved first and last residue. D genes are given only for firm matches. Size values are once, few and many counts, or a class for expanded clones, and some rows have none.

D gene: NA; J gene: TRBJ2-2; CDR3 length: 15; clone size: many; V gene: TRBV13; CDR3 protein: CASSHPGQNTGELFF; CDR3 DNA: TGTGCCAGCAGTCATCCGGGACAGAACACCGGGGAGCTGTTTTTT
D gene: TRBD2; J gene: TRBJ2-2; CDR3 length: 15; clone size: few; V gene: TRBV20-1; CDR3 protein: CSARALRAGAGELFF; CDR3 DNA: TGCAGTGCTAGAGCTCTGAGAGCGGGGGCCGGGGAGCTGTTTTTT
D gene: TRBD1; J gene: TRBJ1-2; CDR3 length: 13; clone size: many; V gene: TRBV28; CDR3 protein: CASRMTGNYGYTF; CDR3 DNA: TGTGCCAGCAGGATGACAGGGAACTATGGCTACACCTTC
D gene: TRBD1; J gene: TRBJ1-4; CDR3 length: 16; clone size: NA; V gene: TRBV4-1; CDR3 protein: CASSRGTGAGNEKLFF; CDR3 DNA: TGCGCCAGCAGCCGCGGGACAGGGGCCGGTAATGAAAAACTGTTTTTT
D gene: NA; J gene: TRBJ1-5; CDR3 length: 16; clone size: NA; V gene: TRBV20-1; CDR3 protein: CSAMDTRSGSNQPQHF; CDR3 DNA: TGCAGTGCTATGGACACCCGGTCGGGGAGCAATCAGCCCCAGCATTTT
D gene: NA; J gene: TRBJ1-1; CDR3 length: 13; clone size: many; V gene: TRBV28; CDR3 protein: CASSPQVNTEAFF; CDR3 DNA: TGTGCCAGCAGTCCACAGGTGAACACTGAAGCTTTCTTT
D gene: TRBD2; J gene: TRBJ2-7; CDR3 length: 14; clone size: NA; V gene: TRBV10-1; CDR3 protein: CASSASVAGSEQYF; CDR3 DNA: TGCGCCAGCAGTGCTTCAGTAGCGGGAAGCGAGCAGTACTTC
D gene: TRBD1; J gene: TRBJ2-7; CDR3 length: 16; clone size: NA; V gene: TRBV4-1; CDR3 protein: CASSQVGQGGTYEQYF; CDR3 DNA: TGCGCCAGCAGCCAAGTAGGACAGGGGGGAACCTACGAGCAGTACTTC
D gene: NA; J gene: TRBJ2-6; CDR3 length: 15; clone size: few; V gene: TRBV4-3; CDR3 protein: CASSQAGPGANVLTF; CDR3 DNA: TGCGCCAGCAGCCAAGCAGGACCTGGGGCCAACGTCCTGACTTTC
D gene: NA; J gene: TRBJ2-2; CDR3 length: 15; clone size: many; V gene: TRBV7-9; CDR3 protein: CASSPGRTNTGELFF; CDR3 DNA: TGTGCCAGCAGCCCGGGACGGACGAACACCGGGGAGCTGTTTTTT